Below, 5 T cell receptor beta chains from the same sample are listed, as sequenced in a study of cytomegalovirus exposure and HLA in healthy donors. The PCR had 60 Vbeta and 13 Jbeta primers. Method: immunoSEQ multiplex PCR; TCRdb's copy keeps in-frame clones and lacks some. The sample carries a few hundred thousand clones, 65% to 90% recorded once. Sequencing was carried out using PBMCs. Receptor source: a girl aged 5 to 17 in good health and CMV-seronegative.

The rearrangement joins TRBV9 to TRBJ1-2, with a possible D match to TRBD1 (5 bases). The length of the CDR3 is 15 residues. The germline V and J ends were trimmed by 0 bases and 7 bases, with 16 bases remaining between them. Germline-derived CDR1 and CDR2 are SGDLS and YYNGEE. The CDR3 sequence is CASSVAHPGPGGYTF. CDR3 DNA sequence: TGTGCCAGCAGCGTAGCTCATCCAGGGCCCGGTGGCTACACCTTC.

V and J are TRBV28 and TRBJ1-6; D uncertain. From germline, CDR1 is MDHEN and CDR2 SYDVKM. This CDR3 contains 12 residues. Between the trimmed V and J ends, which lost 2 bases and 10 bases, there was a span of 6 bases. The CDR3 loop reads CASSLLGSPLHF. The CDR3, as DNA: TGTGCCAGCAGTTTACTAGGATCACCCCTCCACTTT.

The chain carries TRBV6-5 and TRBJ1-2; a possible D gene is TRBD1 (6 bases). Trimming pared 2 bases from V and 8 bases from J, leaving 12 bases between. This CDR3 spans 13 amino acids. Germline-derived CDR1 and CDR2 are MNHEY and SVGAGI. Here the CDR3 DNA reads TGTGCCAGCAGTTACGGGGGGGCGAGAGGCTACACCTTC. Its protein is CASSYGGARGYTF.

The CDR3 protein is CASRTGQGISYGYTF. The CDR3 bases are TGTGCCAGCAGGACTGGACAGGGGATCTCCTATGGCTACACCTTC. V and J are TRBV5-4 and TRBJ1-2, with 9 bases matching TRBD1. This CDR3 region has 15 residues. Germline values: CDR1 SGHNT, CDR2 YYREEE (reference sequence). The trim removed 5 bases at V and 4 bases at J, leaving 9 bases unmatched.

This chain links TRBV28 with TRBJ2-3, with 7 positions matching TRBD2. CDR1 and CDR2 from the germline V gene are MDHEN and SYDVKM. V lost 5 bases and J lost 7; bases outside the gene matches: 12. This CDR3 is built from 15 residues. The CDR3 sequence is CASSLRLAPGNTQYF. DNA of the CDR3: TGTGCCAGCAGTCTAAGACTAGCCCCAGGCAATACGCAGTATTTT.